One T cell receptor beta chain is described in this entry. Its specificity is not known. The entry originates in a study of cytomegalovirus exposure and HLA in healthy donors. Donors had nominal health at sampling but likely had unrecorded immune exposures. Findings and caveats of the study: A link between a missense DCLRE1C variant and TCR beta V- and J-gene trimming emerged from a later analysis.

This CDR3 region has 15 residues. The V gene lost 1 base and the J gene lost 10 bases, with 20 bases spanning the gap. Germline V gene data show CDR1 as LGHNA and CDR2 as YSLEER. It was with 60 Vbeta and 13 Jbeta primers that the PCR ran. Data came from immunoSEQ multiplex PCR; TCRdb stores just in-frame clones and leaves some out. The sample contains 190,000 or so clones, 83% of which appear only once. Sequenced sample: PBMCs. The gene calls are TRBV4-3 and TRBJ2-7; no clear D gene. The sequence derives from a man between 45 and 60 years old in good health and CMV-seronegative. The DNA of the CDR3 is TGCGCCAGCAGCCAAGGACCGACACCTGCCTCCAAACAGTACTTC. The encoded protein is CASSQGPTPASKQYF.